Listed below are T cell receptor beta chains from one sample, sequenced in a study of cytomegalovirus exposure and HLA in healthy donors. The method was immunoSEQ multiplex PCR; TCRdb's version includes in-frame clones alone and lacks a portion of them. The sample consists of some 180,000 clones, around three quarters of them appearing once. Sequenced sample: PBMCs. The receptors originated from a man younger than 40 in good health and CMV-seronegative. The CDR3 runs from the conserved cysteine through the conserved F or W. A D gene is named only where the DNA matches it firmly. Size is stated for part of the rows, as once, few or many counts, or as a class when the clone is expanded.

TRBV10-2,TRBJ2-4,once,TRBD2,CASSELQGTSGNKNIQYF,TGCGCCAGCAGTGAGTTACAAGGGACTAGCGGGAACAAAAACATTCAGTACTTC
TRBV28,TRBJ2-3,NA,TRBD1,CASSWTGNTQYF,TGTGCCAGCAGTTGGACAGGGAATACGCAGTATTTT
TRBV21-1,TRBJ2-3,NA,NA,CASSFRMGQSTDTQYF,TGTGCCAGCAGCTTTAGAATGGGACAGTCAACAGATACGCAGTATTTT
TRBV27,TRBJ2-4,NA,NA,CASSSRGGVDIQYF,TGTGCCAGCAGTTCACGAGGGGGGGTAGACATTCAGTACTTC
TRBV7-6,TRBJ2-1,NA,NA,CASTRQGFLNEQFF,TGTGCCAGCACCCGCCAGGGGTTCCTGAATGAGCAGTTCTTC
TRBV4-1,TRBJ2-3,NA,NA,CASSETSTDTQYF,TGCGCCAGCAGCGAGACTAGCACAGATACGCAGTATTTT
TRBV5-1,TRBJ2-7,NA,TRBD2,CASSSPGTGLAVYEQYF,TGCGCCAGCAGCTCGCCCGGAACGGGACTAGCGGTCTACGAGCAGTACTTC
TRBV28,TRBJ1-3,NA,NA,CASSFISGNTIYF,TGTGCCAGCAGTTTCATCTCTGGAAACACCATATATTTT
TRBV2,TRBJ2-6,NA,TRBD1,CASSRTGGGGANVLTF,TGTGCCAGCAGTAGGACAGGGGGCGGTGGGGCCAACGTCCTGACTTTC
TRBV11-2,TRBJ2-2,once,NA,CASSLGRGLSNTGELFF,TGTGCCAGCAGCTTAGGGCGGGGCCTATCGAACACCGGGGAGCTGTTTTTT
TRBV6-5,TRBJ2-2,NA,TRBD1,CASSYSQGAGELFF,TGTGCCAGCAGTTACTCCCAGGGGGCCGGGGAGCTGTTTTTT
TRBV18,TRBJ2-7,NA,TRBD2,CASSPLVAGDSEQYF,TGTGCCAGCTCACCACTCGTAGCGGGGGACTCCGAGCAGTACTTC
TRBV7-9,TRBJ2-7,NA,TRBD2,CASSFLQREGDYEQYF,TGTGCCAGCAGCTTTCTTCAACGGGAGGGTGATTACGAGCAGTACTTC
TRBV7-3,TRBJ2-2,NA,NA,CASSLNIGELFF,TGTGCCAGCAGCTTAAATATCGGGGAGCTGTTTTTT
TRBV5-1,TRBJ2-1,NA,TRBD2,CASSSGLALDNEQFF,TGCGCCAGCAGCTCGGGACTAGCGTTGGACAATGAGCAGTTCTTC
TRBV5-4,TRBJ2-7,NA,TRBD1,CASSPRTGDNYEQYF,TGTGCCAGCAGCCCTCGGACAGGGGACAACTACGAGCAGTACTTC
TRBV2,TRBJ2-1,NA,TRBD1,CASRKSPGQLTGEQFF,TGTGCCAGCAGGAAATCACCGGGACAGCTAACGGGTGAGCAGTTCTTC
TRBV6-4,TRBJ1-2,NA,NA,CASSEEGTPWLYGYTF,TGTGCCAGCAGTGAAGAGGGAACCCCTTGGCTTTATGGCTACACCTTC
TRBV19,TRBJ2-7,NA,TRBD1,CASSPGTGFEQYF,TGTGCCAGTAGTCCCGGGACAGGGTTCGAGCAGTACTTC
TRBV19,TRBJ1-2,NA,TRBD1,CASSEQGEALNYGYTF,TGTGCCAGTAGTGAACAGGGGGAAGCTCTAAACTATGGCTACACCTTC
TRBV28,TRBJ2-7,once,NA,CASSSPYEQYF,TGTGCCAGCAGTTCCCCATACGAGCAGTACTTC
TRBV7-9,TRBJ2-6,NA,NA,CASSPQTDVHSGANVLTF,TGTGCCAGCAGCCCACAGACAGATGTCCACTCTGGGGCCAACGTCCTGACTTTC
TRBV5-6,TRBJ1-2,NA,NA,CASSLVLGRAGDGYTF,TGTGCCAGCAGCTTGGTTCTTGGCAGGGCGGGAGATGGCTACACCTTC
TRBV27,TRBJ2-7,NA,NA,CATSGRGRGAGEQYF,TGTGCCACCAGCGGCAGGGGCAGGGGAGCGGGGGAGCAGTACTTC
TRBV16,TRBJ1-5,NA,NA,CASSQDRSNQPQHF,TGTGCCAGCAGCCAAGACAGGAGCAATCAGCCCCAGCATTTT